The T cell receptor (beta chain) described here comes from a study of T-cell memory formation after mild COVID-19 (dated by TCRdb to the early 2020s). General notes on the study: TCR sequence clusters from the two donors were largely donor specific. Two young, previously healthy adult volunteers made up the cohort, one male and one female. T-cell clones expanding and contracting after mild COVID-19 in a couple of donors were tracked by longitudinal TCRalpha and TCRbeta repertoire sequencing. General conclusions and limits of the study: SARS-CoV-2 specificity of the second-wave clones peaking on day 37 was not confirmed. The detection of some responding clones in pre-infection memory suggests that pre-existing cross-reactive memory T cells joined the SARS-CoV-2 response. Clones contracting from day 15 to 85 had balanced CD4/CD8 phenotypes, while a second wave expanding from day 15 to 37 was biased towards CD4+. Only two mild cases were covered by the study, and larger cohorts that include severe cases with pre-infection samples were considered necessary. Contracting CD4+ clones were found mainly in CM and EM memory subsets, while CD8+ clones were enriched in EMRA.

Concerning this clonotype: Its antigen has not been determined. Per-base quality was not reported, and no clone a single base away is much larger than it.

CDR1 and CDR2 (LGHNA, YSLEER) derive from the germline V gene. Between the V and J ends, shortened by 4 bases and 3 bases respectively, the junction contains 13 bases. From its cysteine to its phenylalanine, the CDR3 spans 15 amino acids. Here the CDR3 DNA is all that survives: 45 bases in frame from base 1. Ficoll-Paque density gradient centrifugation was the method used to isolate PBMCs. The sample was run on an Illumina NovaSeq 6000. Using 5'RACE with constant-segment primers, TCRalpha and TCRbeta cDNA libraries were constructed, with sample barcodes and unique molecular identifiers added in the process. RNA was extracted from every sample with Trizol reagent. Amplification of the libraries took two PCR steps, and the second step added a second sample barcode plus Illumina TruSeq adapters. The libraries were sequenced on an Illumina NovaSeq using 2 x 150 bp paired-end reads. Under the source paper's analysis protocol: The reads were demultiplexed and collapsed into UMI-guided consensus sequences using migec v1.2.7. Using mixcr v2.1.11, UMI consensuses were aligned to TRA and TRB V and J templates and then assembled into clonotypes. Expanded or contracted clonotypes were those called significant by both edgeR and NoisET, with noise models trained on biological replicates. For edgeR calls, the thresholds were a false discovery rate-adjusted p below 0.01 and a log2 fold-change of 1. As an exploratory analysis of dynamics, max-normalized trajectories of the 1000 most abundant clonotypes were examined by PCA with hierarchical clustering. Separately sequenced CD4+ and CD8+ repertoires were used to assign the CD4 or CD8 phenotype of responding clones. TCRdb took the public reads, trimmed them with fastp at Q25, ran MiXCR for clone calling and kept in-frame beta chains. Every entry covers one CDR3 protein and lists the most common genes and DNA from its rows. The V and J calls, along with clone size, are taken from TCRdb and not from the paper's own processing. This sample has some 300,000 distinct CDR3 sequences in its table, and 20% to 25% of those were observed once. The ten largest clones add up to roughly a fifth of the sample.

The V gene is TRBV4-3 and the J gene is TRBJ1-3, and TRBD1 may be the D gene, going by 5 matching bases. The sequence was collected from a man aged 18 to 30 who had mild COVID-19 (a few samples of this study predate the infection). The sample titles of this study are shuffled in the database, so cell type and time point are left out; the donor was told from shared clones. The sequencing sample was made of PBMCs or a T cell subset sorted from them (not recorded which). The CDR3 in this case is CASSPGAGYGNTIYF. The DNA sequence is given as TGCGCCAGCAGCCCTGGGGCAGGGTATGGAAACACCATATATTTT.